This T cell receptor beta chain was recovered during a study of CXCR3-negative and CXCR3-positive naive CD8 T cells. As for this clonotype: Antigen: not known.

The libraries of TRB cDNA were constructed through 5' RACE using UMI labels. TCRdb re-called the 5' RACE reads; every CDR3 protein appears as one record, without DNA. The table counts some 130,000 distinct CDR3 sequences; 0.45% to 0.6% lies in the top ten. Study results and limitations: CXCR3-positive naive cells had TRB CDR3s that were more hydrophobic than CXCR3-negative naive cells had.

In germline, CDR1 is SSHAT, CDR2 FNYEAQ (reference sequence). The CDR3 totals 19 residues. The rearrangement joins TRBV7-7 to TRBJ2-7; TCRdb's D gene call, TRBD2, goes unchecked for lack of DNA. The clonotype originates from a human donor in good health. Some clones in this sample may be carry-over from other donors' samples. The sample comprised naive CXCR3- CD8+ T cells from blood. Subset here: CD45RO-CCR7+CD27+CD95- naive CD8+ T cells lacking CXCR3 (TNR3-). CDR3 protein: CASSPPTPSGGPRGDEQYF.